This is a list of T cell receptor beta chains from one sample in a study of response to subunit inactivated influenza vaccine. Using its own MiXCR run on the RT-PCR reads, TCRdb lists one record per CDR3 protein. Of about 190,000 distinct CDR3 sequences listed, approximately 14% are singletons. The source was CD8+ T cells sorted from PBMCs, collected 4 to 6 days after vaccination. All receptors derive from a man between 50 and 59 years old who received an inactivated influenza vaccine. CDR3s include the opening cysteine and the closing phenylalanine or tryptophan. D genes are given only for firm matches. Clone size appears in some rows only: once, few, many, or a class for an expanded clone.

20	TRBV4-1	TRBJ2-7	NA	TRBD1	TGCGCCAGCAGCCAGGTCCTCTCCCTTGGCAAGGGGGCGAGCTCCTACGAGCAGTACTTC	CASSQVLSLGKGASSYEQYF
13	TRBV15	TRBJ1-5	NA	NA	TGTGCCACCAGCACAGGTAGCAATCAGCCCCAGCATTTT	CATSTGSNQPQHF
15	TRBV10-2	TRBJ1-6	few	NA	TGCGCCAGCAGCGACAGCCAGGCCTATAATTCACCCCTCCACTTT	CASSDSQAYNSPLHF
15	TRBV20-1	TRBJ2-7	few	NA	TGCAGTGCTAGACTCCCCGAGGGGGGAGCCTACGAGCAGTACTTC	CSARLPEGGAYEQYF
16	TRBV4-3	TRBJ2-7	few	TRBD1	TGCGCCAGCAGCCAAGATTTAGGGACAGGCTCCTACGAGCAGTACTTC	CASSQDLGTGSYEQYF
14	TRBV28	TRBJ2-3	NA	NA	TGTGCCAGCAGCTCCGGACTGCTCGCAGATACGCAGTATTTT	CASSSGLLADTQYF
17	TRBV7-7	TRBJ2-3	NA	NA	TGTGCTAGCAGCTTAGCGCACGGACTAGAGGGGGCAGATACGCAGTATTTT	CASSLAHGLEGADTQYF
14	TRBV4-2	TRBJ2-7	few	NA	TGTGCCAGCAGCCAAGTCACAACCCCCCACGAGCAGTACTTC	CASSQVTTPHEQYF
12	TRBV5-1	TRBJ2-1	few	NA	TGCGCCAGCAGCTTGGCCGGGCATGAGCAGTTCTTC	CASSLAGHEQFF
17	TRBV28	TRBJ2-7	NA	TRBD1	TGTGCCAGCAGTCCTGGGTACAGGGGGCCACTAGGGAGCGAGCAGTACTTC	CASSPGYRGPLGSEQYF
14	TRBV7-9	TRBJ2-7	NA	TRBD2	TGTGCCAGCAGCTACGGGGGGGTAGCGAGCGAGCAGTACTTC	CASSYGGVASEQYF
15	TRBV28	TRBJ1-1	NA	NA	TGTGCCAGCAGTTCAAACAGGGTTATCAACACTGAAGCTTTCTTT	CASSSNRVINTEAFF
16	TRBV5-1	TRBJ2-7	many	TRBD2	TGCGCCAGCAGCAACCCGAGCGGGATGGACCTCTACGAGCAGTACTTC	CASSNPSGMDLYEQYF
16	TRBV10-3	TRBJ2-3	few	TRBD2	TGTGCCATCAGTGAACTCGGGACTAGCGGGGCAGATACGCAGTATTTT	CAISELGTSGADTQYF
13	TRBV4-1	TRBJ1-2	once	NA	TGCGCCAGCAGCCAAGAGGCCGCCCAGGACTACACCTTC	CASSQEAAQDYTF
14	TRBV7-9	TRBJ1-1	few	NA	TGTGCCAGCAGCATTTCGTCCAGGGATGCTGAAGCTTTCTTT	CASSISSRDAEAFF
15	TRBV4-1	TRBJ2-1	few	NA	TGCGCCAGCAGCCTTCGACAGGATACCTACAATGAGCAGTTCTTC	CASSLRQDTYNEQFF
15	TRBV15	TRBJ2-1	NA	TRBD2	TGTGCCACCAGATTACGGGGGGTTGGATACAATGAGCAGTTCTTC	CATRLRGVGYNEQFF
16	TRBV7-9	TRBJ2-7	NA	TRBD2	TGTGCCAGCAGCCCCAGACTAGCGGGGAGCTCCTACGAGCAGTACTTC	CASSPRLAGSSYEQYF
16	TRBV9	TRBJ2-7	NA	NA	TGTGCCAGCAGCGTAAATCCGAGCGGGTTCTCCTACGAGCAGTACTTC	CASSVNPSGFSYEQYF
15	TRBV10-3	TRBJ2-1	few	TRBD1	TGTGCCATCAGTCCCCCGGGACAGGGCTACAATGAGCAGTTCTTC	CAISPPGQGYNEQFF
13	TRBV27	TRBJ2-7	few	NA	TGTGCCAGCAGTTCACAGGCCACCTACGAGCAGTACTTC	CASSSQATYEQYF
14	TRBV12-3/TRBV12-4	TRBJ2-5	many	TRBD2	TGTGCCAGCAGCAGTGGGGGGGGATTGGCGACCCAGTACTTC	CASSSGGGLATQYF
16	TRBV4-3	TRBJ2-1	few	TRBD2	TGCGCCAGCAGCCAAGATATTCCCGGGAGGGCCGAGGAGCAGTTCTTC	CASSQDIPGRAEEQFF
16	TRBV7-9	TRBJ2-7	NA	NA	TGTGCCAGCAGCCGAATTGACACCCGCTCGTTTGAGGAGCAGTACTTC	CASSRIDTRSFEEQYF
15	TRBV20-1	TRBJ2-2	NA	TRBD1	TGCAGTGCCAGGTCGGACAGGGGGAACACCGGGGAGCTGTTTTTT	CSARSDRGNTGELFF
15	TRBV6-5	TRBJ2-7	NA	TRBD2	TGTGCCAGCAGTTACTCCTCTAGCGGGGATTACGAGCAGTACTTC	CASSYSSSGDYEQYF
15	TRBV6-5	TRBJ2-1	few	NA	TGTGCCAGCAGTTACACTAGAATCTCCTACAATGAGCAGTTCTTC	CASSYTRISYNEQFF
13	TRBV7-9	TRBJ1-5	few	NA	TGTGCCAGCAGCGAACTCGACAGCCAGCCCCAGCATTTT	CASSELDSQPQHF
15	TRBV7-8	TRBJ1-1	few	NA	TGTGCCAGCAGCTTAGCGCGGGGGGCGTTCACTGAAGCTTTCTTT	CASSLARGAFTEAFF
16	TRBV4-3	TRBJ2-1	NA	NA	TGCGCCAGCAGCCAAGACGGGCTGGCCCCCTACAATGAGCAGTTCTTC	CASSQDGLAPYNEQFF